This TCR beta chain was documented in a study of early T cells in non-severe SARS-CoV-2 infection. The V gene end was trimmed by 10 bases and the J gene end by 3 bases; junction bases not matched to a gene: 13. Germline CDR1 is SNHLY and CDR2 is FYNNEI. This CDR3 spans 15 amino acids. TCRdb re-called the 5' RACE reads with MiXCR, one entry per CDR3 protein. This sample has under 95,000 distinct CDR3 sequences; about 16% occur once, and the top ten carry 4.5% to 7%. Input material: whole blood. This clonotype originated in an adult who was a healthcare worker with PCR-confirmed SARS-CoV-2 infection or an uninfected control (not recorded which). The chain joins TRBV2 to TRBJ2-7; TRBD2 matches 9 bases. The CDR3 bases are TGTGCCACCAACCAAATCTCGACTAGCGGCTACGAGCAGTACTTC. Protein product: CATNQISTSGYEQYF.